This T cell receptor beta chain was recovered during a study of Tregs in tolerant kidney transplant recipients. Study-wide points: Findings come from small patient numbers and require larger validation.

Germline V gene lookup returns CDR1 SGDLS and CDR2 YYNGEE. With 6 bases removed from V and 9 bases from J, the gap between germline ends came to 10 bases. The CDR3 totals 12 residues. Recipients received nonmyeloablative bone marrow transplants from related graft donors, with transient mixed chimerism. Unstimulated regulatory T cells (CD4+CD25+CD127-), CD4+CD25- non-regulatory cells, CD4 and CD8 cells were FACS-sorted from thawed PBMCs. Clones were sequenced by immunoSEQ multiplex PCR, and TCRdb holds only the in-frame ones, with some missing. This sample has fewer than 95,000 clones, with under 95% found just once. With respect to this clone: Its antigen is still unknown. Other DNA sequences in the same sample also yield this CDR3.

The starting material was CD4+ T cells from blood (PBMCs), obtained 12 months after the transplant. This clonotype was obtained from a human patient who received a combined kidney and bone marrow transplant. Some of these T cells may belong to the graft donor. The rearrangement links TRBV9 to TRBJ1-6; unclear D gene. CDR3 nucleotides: TGTGCCAGCACCGGAGTAGGTTCACCCCTCCACTTT. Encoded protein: CASTGVGSPLHF.